The T cell receptor (beta chain) described here comes from a study of blood T cell repertoires in COVID-19. The germline V gene has CDR1 MNHEY and CDR2 SVGAGI. V lost 5 bases and J lost 3, with 14 bases in between. The CDR3 sequence is 15 residues long. In the study's own analysis: Amplifying reference gene primers gave estimates of nucleated cell counts. The assay was immunoSEQ multiplex PCR, and TCRdb's table has in-frame clones only and misses some. V, J and clone size are taken as reported in that table, and D and trimming were inferred from the DNA itself. The sample shows 150,000 to 200,000 clones, roughly 82% of them seen only once. Recruits, aged roughly 18 to 95 years, lived in 20 to 30 US areas.

Sequencing was done on a sample of PBMCs or T cells enriched from blood (not recorded which). This TCR came from a man aged 40-55 years who had recovered from COVID-19. The J gene is TRBJ1-3, the V gene TRBV6-5; D is possibly TRBD1 (6 bases). For the CDR3, the DNA is TGTGCCAGCAGTCGACAGGAAGACCTTGGAAACACCATATATTTT. This sequence encodes CASSRQEDLGNTIYF.